This entry lists 25 T cell receptor beta chains sequenced from one sample in a study of cytomegalovirus exposure and HLA in healthy donors. The primer mix had 60 Vbeta and 13 Jbeta primers. Sequenced by immunoSEQ multiplex PCR; TCRdb stores in-frame clones only, minus some. Counted here are about 140,000 clones, roughly 80% occurring once; the ten biggest clones make up roughly 4.5%. Sequenced material: PBMCs. All receptors come from a man aged 35-49 years in good health and CMV-seronegative.

V gene TRBV18 combines with J gene TRBJ1-1; 7 nucleotides match TRBD1. Germline V gene sequence: CDR1 KGHSH, CDR2 LQKENI. The CDR3 is 14 residues long. J gave up 5 bases and V 3 bases, and 6 bases lay outside the gene matches. CDR3 sequence reads: CASSPQGVSTEAFF. The CDR3 bases are TGTGCCAGCTCACCCCAGGGGGTGAGTACTGAAGCTTTCTTT.

The chain has TRBV19 and TRBJ2-4, with 9 bases lining up with TRBD1. Losses at the gene ends were 3 bases for V and 6 bases for J; bases not matched to a gene: 9. CDR1 is LNHDA, CDR2 SQIVND, per germline (reference sequence). This CDR3 is built from 16 residues. The CDR3: CASSMQLGQGRNIQYF. The CDR3 nucleotides are TGTGCCAGTAGTATGCAATTGGGACAGGGAAGAAACATTCAGTACTTC. Looking up the rest from reference TRBV19 and TRBJ2-4 gives the full variable domain: DGGITQSPKYLFRKEGQNVTLSCEQNLNHDAMYWYRQDPGQGLRLIYYSQIVNDFQKGDIAEGYSVSREKKESFPLTVTSAQKNPTAFYLCASSMQLGQGRNIQYFGAGTRLSVL.

The chain uses TRBV4-1 and TRBJ2-5, with TRBD2 matching over 12 bases. The CDR3 is 17 residues long. V shed 1 base, J shed 5 bases, and the junction held 8 bases outside the gene matches. CDR1 MGHRA and CDR2 YSYEKL come from the germline V gene. CDR3 region: CASSQVVTSGGWETQYF. CDR3 in DNA: TGCGCCAGCAGCCAAGTGGTGACTAGCGGGGGATGGGAGACCCAGTACTTC.

Concerning this clone: The junction and the germline gene differ at one end; a read error may be behind it. The CDR3 reads CSSSPQGNEKLFF. In nucleotides, the CDR3 is TGTTCCAGCAGCCCTCAGGGAAATGAAAAACTGTTTTTT. The rearrangement links TRBV7-9 to TRBJ1-4; D might be TRBD1 (5 bases). The CDR3 runs 13 residues. The germline gives CDR1 SEHNR, CDR2 FQNEAQ (reference sequence).

This clone is a singleton in its sample. V and J are TRBV28 and TRBJ1-2; a possible D gene is TRBD1 (6 bases). Germline CDR1 is MDHEN and CDR2 is SYDVKM. Trimming shortened V by 7 bases and J by 8 bases, and 17 bases separated the two germline ends. There are 13 residues in the CDR3. CDR3 amino acids: CASIPDSRKGYTF. DNA of the CDR3: TGTGCCAGCATCCCGGACAGCAGGAAAGGCTACACCTTC.

CDR3 amino acids: CAISESGDGREQYF. For the CDR3, the DNA is TGTGCCATCAGTGAATCAGGGGACGGCCGCGAGCAGTACTTC. The genes are TRBV10-3 and TRBJ2-7, with D possibly being TRBD1 (6 bases). CDR3 length equals 14 residues. Trimming took 3 bases from V and 6 from J, leaving 15 bases between them. Germline V lookup: CDR1 ENHRY, CDR2 SYGVKD.

The CDR3 loop reads CASSLFGGGTTDTQYF. The CDR3 nucleotides read TGCGCCAGCAGCTTGTTTGGCGGGGGTACCACAGATACGCAGTATTTT. The chain recombines TRBV5-1 with TRBJ2-3; 7 positions agree with TRBD2. The CDR3 runs 16 residues. Trimming took 1 base from V and 2 from J; bases not matched to a gene: 7. In germline, CDR1 is SGHRS, CDR2 YFSETQ. The variable domain in full, completed from reference TRBV5-1 and TRBJ2-3, reads KAGVTQTPRYLIKTRGQQVTLSCSPISGHRSVSWYQQTPGQGLQFLFEYFSETQRNKGNFPGRFSGRQFSNSRSEMNVSTLELGDSALYLCASSLFGGGTTDTQYFGPGTRLTVL.

In the case of this clone: The junction departs from germline at one end; a sequencing error may be responsible. The chain uses TRBV27 and TRBJ1-6, with 7 bases aligning to TRBD1. The CDR3 sequence is 12 residues long. Germline V gene data show CDR1 as MNHEY and CDR2 as SMNVEV (reference sequence). The CDR3 sequence: CASNGQDSALHF. CDR3 nucleotide sequence: TGTGCCAGCAACGGACAGGATTCAGCCCTCCACTTT.

This clone was seen a handful of times. The genes are TRBV5-1 and TRBJ1-2; 7 nucleotides align to TRBD1. The V gene end was trimmed by 4 bases and the J gene end by 4 bases; junction bases not matched to a gene: 4. CDR3 length: 13 amino acids. CDR1 is SGHRS, CDR2 YFSETQ, per germline. The CDR3: CASSGRDSYGYTF. CDR3 DNA: TGCGCCAGCAGCGGCCGGGACAGCTATGGCTACACCTTC.

This rearrangement joins TRBV10-2 to TRBJ2-2; 8 bases fit TRBD1. The V segment lost 4 bases and the J segment 3 bases; nucleotides outside the gene matches: 4. The CDR3 length is 15 residues. CDR1 and CDR2 (germline): WSHSY, SAAADI. CDR3: CASSGQGQDTGELFF. CDR3 DNA: TGCGCCAGCAGTGGACAGGGGCAGGACACCGGGGAGCTGTTTTTT.

The rearrangement links TRBV5-1 to TRBJ2-3; tentative D call: TRBD2 (5 bases). This CDR3 spans 17 amino acids. Germline lookup yields CDR1 SGHRS and CDR2 YFSETQ. The V and J ends lost 4 bases and 1 base respectively, with 19 bases between them. The CDR3 spells CASSTLTPAAGTDTQYF. DNA for the CDR3: TGCGCCAGCAGCACCCTAACCCCAGCGGCGGGCACAGATACGCAGTATTTT.

The rearrangement joins TRBV30 to TRBJ2-3, with TRBD2 identical over 14 bases. Germline CDR1 reads GTSNPN; CDR2 reads SVGIG (reference sequence). Trimming removed 3 bases from V and 4 bases from J; junction bases left unmatched: 6. CDR3 length equals 16 residues. CDR3 in amino acids: CAWRQGTSGGPDTQYF. The CDR3 bases are TGTGCCTGGAGACAAGGGACTAGCGGGGGCCCAGATACGCAGTATTTT.

This clone was seen more than once but under ten times. The chain uses TRBV2 and TRBJ2-1; a possible D gene is TRBD2 (5 bases). With 2 bases removed from V and 6 bases from J, the gap between germline ends came to 11 bases. Germline V gene data show CDR1 as SNHLY and CDR2 as FYNNEI. The CDR3 is 14 residues long. CDR3 sequence: CASSETRGRNEQFF. CDR3 in DNA: TGTGCCAGCAGTGAAACTAGAGGCCGCAATGAGCAGTTCTTC.

The chain couples TRBV4-2 to TRBJ2-7; 7 bases match TRBD1. Unmatched junction bases numbered 11, after V lost 0 bases and J lost 3 bases. CDR3 length: 17 amino acids. Germline V lookup: CDR1 LGHNA, CDR2 YNFKEQ. The CDR3 bases are TGTGCCAGCAGCCAAGATTTTGCGACAGGGCCTATCTACGAGCAGTACTTC. Its translation: CASSQDFATGPIYEQYF.

The chain's CDR3 is CASSQDYIMWGQTFPLHF. As DNA, the CDR3 is TGTGCCAGCAGCCAAGATTATATCATGTGGGGACAAACGTTTCCCCTCCACTTT. V gene TRBV14 combines with J gene TRBJ1-6; tentative D call: TRBD1 (6 bases). There are 18 residues in the CDR3. The V gene lost 0 bases and the J gene lost 13 bases, with 25 bases spanning the gap. Germline V lookup: CDR1 SGHDN, CDR2 FVKESK. Complete variable domain (other parts from reference TRBV14 and TRBJ1-6): EAGVTQFPSHSVIEKGQTVTLRCDPISGHDNLYWYRRVMGKEIKFLLHFVKESKQDESGMPNNRFLAERTGGTYSTLKVQPAELEDSGVYFCASSQDYIMWGQTFPLHFGNGTRLTVT.

The rearrangement uses TRBV18 and TRBJ1-1; 7 bases are a match to TRBD1. This CDR3 region has 14 residues. J lost 4 bases, V lost 3 bases, and 5 bases had no gene match. The V gene's germline CDR1 is KGHSH and CDR2 LQKENI. CDR3 DNA: TGTGCCAGCTCACCTACAGGGGTTGGCACTGAAGCTTTCTTT. Translated: CASSPTGVGTEAFF.

The rearrangement uses TRBV7-3 and TRBJ1-1; tentative D call: TRBD1 (5 bases). Trimming cost V 0 bases and J 4 bases, with 12 bases left between them. The CDR3 contains 15 residues. Looked up from germline, CDR1 is SGHTA and CDR2 is FQGTGA. CDR3 nucleotides: TGTGCCAGCAGCTTAACGACTGGGGGGTTCACTGAAGCTTTCTTT. This sequence encodes CASSLTTGGFTEAFF.

The chain recombines TRBV28 with TRBJ2-1; D unresolved. The CDR3 covers 11 residues. V was cut by 7 bases and J by 3 bases, with 4 bases left in between. CDR1 and CDR2 (germline): MDHEN, SYDVKM. The CDR3 reads CASTFYNEQFF. Written as DNA, the CDR3 is TGTGCCAGCACCTTCTACAATGAGCAGTTCTTC. Full variable domain (outside the CDR3, taken from reference TRBV28 and TRBJ2-1): DVKVTQSSRYLVKRTGEKVFLECVQDMDHENMFWYRQDPGLGLRLIYFSYDVKMKEKGDIPEGYSVSREKKERFSLILESASTNQTSMYLCASTFYNEQFFGPGTRLTVL.

This chain connects TRBV7-3 to TRBJ2-1, with TRBD2 identical over 9 bases. This CDR3 region has 16 residues. Germline CDR1 reads SGHTA; CDR2 reads FQGTGA. Trimming took 0 bases from V and 7 from J; bases not matched to a gene: 7. DNA of the CDR3: TGTGCCAGCAGCTTAACCTGGCGGGGGGGCCGTAATGAGCAGTTCTTC. Translated, it gives CASSLTWRGGRNEQFF.

The chain uses TRBV19 and TRBJ1-1, with 7 bases identical to TRBD1. The V segment lost 5 bases and the J segment 1 base; nucleotides outside the gene matches: 7. This CDR3 contains 15 residues. Germline loops: CDR1 LNHDA, CDR2 SQIVND (reference sequence). In DNA, the CDR3 is TGTGCCAGTAGTCCTCTCGGGACAGAGAACACTGAAGCTTTCTTT. Its protein is CASSPLGTENTEAFF.

Details on this clone: In the same sample, other DNA sequences code for this CDR3. The chain is built from TRBV19 and TRBJ1-2, with 10 bases aligning to TRBD1. With V trimmed by 4 bases and J by 4 bases, 6 bases remained unmatched. The CDR3 sequence is 15 residues long. Germline values: CDR1 LNHDA, CDR2 SQIVND (reference sequence). The CDR3 region is CASSNGQGVFYGYTF. DNA of the CDR3: TGTGCCAGTAGTAATGGACAGGGGGTCTTCTATGGCTACACCTTC.

Regarding this clone: This CDR3 is also generated by other DNA sequences in the sample. The chain recombines TRBV28 with TRBJ1-2; unclear D gene. Germline values: CDR1 MDHEN, CDR2 SYDVKM. The CDR3 extends over 13 amino acids. Deletions cut 5 bases from V and 8 bases from J, with 15 bases between. CDR3 in amino acids: CASSQVTTGGYTF. In nucleotides, the CDR3 is TGTGCCAGCAGTCAGGTGACTACCGGGGGCTACACCTTC.

CDR3 sequence: CAGGRGDDGSHGYTF. In DNA, the CDR3 is TGTGCCGGTGGGCGGGGGGACGACGGGTCGCACGGCTACACCTTC. The rearrangement links TRBV6-7 to TRBJ1-2; a weak D match, TRBD1 (5 bases). TRBV6-7 is treated as an ORF (open reading frame) with a function not yet certain. The CDR3 contains 15 residues. V lost 11 bases to trimming and J lost 8 bases, with 27 bases between them.

The V gene is TRBV10-3, the J gene TRBJ2-4, with 14 bases identical to TRBD2. The V gene end was trimmed by 3 bases and the J gene end by 6 bases; junction bases not matched to a gene: 4. Germline CDR1 is ENHRY and CDR2 is SYGVKD. The CDR3 length is 16 residues. The chain's CDR3 is CAISDSGTSGGNIQYF. In DNA form, the CDR3 reads TGTGCCATCAGTGACTCCGGGACTAGCGGGGGAAACATTCAGTACTTC.

The V gene is TRBV10-1, the J gene TRBJ2-3; TRBD2 is a possible D gene (6 bases). V lost 3 bases, J lost 9 bases, and 19 bases lay in between. This CDR3 has 15 amino acids. Germline CDR1 reads WNHNN; CDR2 reads SYGVQD (reference sequence). CDR3 region: CASSEILEGAGTQYF. For the CDR3, the DNA is TGCGCCAGCAGTGAAATTTTGGAGGGCGCCGGGACGCAGTATTTT.